The 14 T cell receptor beta chains in this list originate from one sample, sequenced in a study of cytotoxic CD8 clonotypes in ibrutinib-treated CLL. Clones were read by immunoSEQ multiplex PCR, and TCRdb kept only the in-frame ones, dropping some. This table holds some 130,000 clones, about 80% found once. The starting material was PBMCs, obtained after 24 months of ibrutinib treatment. All receptors come from a human donor with chronic lymphocytic leukemia.

The chain recombines TRBV6-6 with TRBJ2-5; D call uncertain. The CDR3 length is 14 residues. Trimming removed 1 base at V and 7 bases at J, with 13 bases between. Per germline, CDR1 MNHNY and CDR2 SVGAGI (reference sequence). CDR3 protein: CASSYYHDTTTQYF. The CDR3 DNA sequence: TGTGCCAGCAGTTACTACCACGACACCACGACCCAGTACTTC.

This chain links TRBV7-9 with TRBJ2-1, with TRBD2 identical over 10 bases. J lost 5 bases, V lost 0 bases, and 7 bases had no gene match. Per germline, CDR1 SEHNR and CDR2 FQNEAQ (reference sequence). The CDR3 length is 17 residues. The CDR3 is CASSLAEGLAPNNEQFF. As DNA, the CDR3 is TGTGCCAGCAGCTTAGCGGAGGGACTAGCGCCGAACAATGAGCAGTTCTTC.

The CDR3 is CASSPNLNNEQFF. CDR3 DNA sequence: TGTGCCAGCAGCCCTAACTTAAACAATGAGCAGTTCTTC. The chain employs TRBV7-9 and TRBJ2-1; D is ambiguous. CDR3 length equals 13 residues. Trimming took 5 bases from V and 5 from J, leaving 10 bases between them. Germline lookup yields CDR1 SEHNR and CDR2 FQNEAQ (reference sequence).

This clone was seen more than once but under ten times. Other DNA variants within this sample encode the same CDR3. The chain links TRBV18 to TRBJ2-5; the D gene could be TRBD1 or TRBD2 (5 bases each). There are 12 residues in the CDR3. Trimming cost V 2 bases and J 4 bases, with 5 bases left between them. CDR1 KGHSH and CDR2 LQKENI come from the germline V gene. This chain's CDR3 is CASSPGGETQYF. CDR3 in DNA: TGTGCCAGCTCACCAGGGGGAGAGACCCAGTACTTC.

The J gene is TRBJ2-3, the V gene TRBV4-2; D is possibly TRBD2 (6 bases). CDR3 size: 17 residues. Germline V lookup: CDR1 LGHNA, CDR2 YNFKEQ. V lost 0 bases to trimming and J lost 1 base, with 14 bases between them. The CDR3 nucleotides are TGTGCCAGCAGCCAAGATGGGGCGGGGTCTGGCACAGATACGCAGTATTTT. Translation: CASSQDGAGSGTDTQYF.

The V and J genes are TRBV5-1 and TRBJ2-3; TRBD2 might be the D (6 bases). Germline CDR1 SGHRS, CDR2 YFSETQ. Trimming removed 3 bases at V and 2 bases at J, with 10 bases between. This CDR3 is built from 14 residues. CDR3 nucleotides: TGCGCCAGCAGCTGGGGACTGGTCACAGATACGCAGTATTTT. Its protein product is CASSWGLVTDTQYF.

The table lists this clone with a few counts. The chain has TRBV30 and TRBJ1-1; unclear D gene. V was clipped by 3 bases and J by 3 bases, with 8 bases between them. The length of the CDR3 is 12 residues. Germline CDR1 is GTSNPN and CDR2 is SVGIG (reference sequence). The CDR3 nucleotides read TGTGCCTGGAGCCCCGACCACACTGAAGCTTTCTTT. Amino acids: CAWSPDHTEAFF. The whole variable domain, filled in from reference TRBV30 and TRBJ1-1, reads SQTIHQWPATLVQPVGSPLSLECTVEGTSNPNLYWYRQAAGRGLQLLFYSVGIGQISSEVPQNLSASRPQDRQFILSSKKLLLSDSGFYLCAWSPDHTEAFFGQGTRLTVV.

The rearrangement links TRBV5-1 to TRBJ2-1; 9 nucleotides line up with TRBD2. Germline V gene sequence: CDR1 SGHRS, CDR2 YFSETQ. CDR3 length: 17 amino acids. V was clipped by 3 bases and J by 2 bases; unmatched bases: 9. CDR3 sequence: CASSWAWTSDPYNEQFF. The CDR3 coding sequence is TGCGCCAGCAGCTGGGCCTGGACTAGCGACCCCTACAATGAGCAGTTCTTC.

This chain connects TRBV19 to TRBJ1-4, with D perhaps TRBD1 (6 bases). This CDR3 is 13 amino acids long. The V and J ends lost 7 bases and 5 bases respectively, with 11 bases between them. Germline CDR1 LNHDA, CDR2 SQIVND (reference sequence). The DNA for the CDR3 is TGTGCCAGTACGGGGGGCAGCAATGAAAAACTGTTTTTT. It codes for CASTGGSNEKLFF.

This chain uses TRBV7-8 with TRBJ1-2; 12 bases map to TRBD1. This CDR3 is built from 16 residues. The V segment lost 5 bases and the J segment 7 bases; nucleotides outside the gene matches: 11. Germline lookup yields CDR1 SGHVS and CDR2 FQNEAQ. The DNA of the CDR3 is TGTGCCAGCAGCCCCTCCGGGACAGGGGGCGCGCGTGGCTACACCTTC. This codes for CASSPSGTGGARGYTF.

This clone has a handful of counts. The J gene is TRBJ1-2, the V gene TRBV7-8; the D is unclear. CDR1 SGHVS and CDR2 FQNEAQ come from the germline V gene. V lost 4 bases and J lost 4, with 7 bases in between. CDR3 size: 12 residues. CDR3 protein: CASSWETYGYTF. The DNA of the CDR3 is TGTGCCAGCAGCTGGGAAACCTATGGCTACACCTTC. Variable domain in full (rest from reference TRBV7-8 and TRBJ1-2): GAGVSQSPRYKVAKRGQDVALRCDPISGHVSLFWYQQALGQGPEFLTYFQNEAQLDKSGLPSDRFFAERPEGSVSTLKIQRTQQEDSAVYLCASSWETYGYTFGSGTRLTVV.

V and J are TRBV4-1 and TRBJ2-5; D may be TRBD1 (5 bases). Germline V gives CDR1 MGHRA, CDR2 YSYEKL. CDR3 size: 15 residues. Deletions cut 0 bases from V and 5 bases from J, with 13 bases between. CDR3 sequence: CASSQDGASRETQYF. The DNA of the CDR3 is TGCGCCAGCAGCCAAGATGGGGCTAGTCGGGAGACCCAGTACTTC.

The chain recombines TRBV5-6 with TRBJ2-5, with no clear D. Germline lookup yields CDR1 SGHDT and CDR2 YYEEEE. V was cut by 1 base and J by 12 bases, with 4 bases left in between. This CDR3 region has 9 residues. The CDR3 DNA reads TGTGCCAGCAGCTTGTCCGAGTACTTC. Protein product: CASSLSEYF.

The V gene is TRBV7-6, the J gene TRBJ2-3; 7 positions agree with TRBD2. Germline V gives CDR1 SGHVS, CDR2 FNYEAQ. V trimming: 1 base; J trimming: 6 bases; junction bases outside the gene matches: 10. CDR3 size: 16 residues. This CDR3 reads CASSLEGGAGRDTQYF. The CDR3 DNA reads as TGTGCCAGCAGCTTAGAGGGCGGCGCCGGGAGGGATACGCAGTATTTT.